This T cell receptor (beta chain) was documented in a study of PD-1 blockade in mismatch repair-deficient tumors. Overall study context: All were previously treated, progressing patients with over 9 mismatch repair-deficient cancer types. Points from the study as a whole: Tumor-resident clones, often absent from pretreatment blood, expanded after pembrolizumab and then contracted.

As for this clone: What it recognizes is unknown.

Germline CDR1 and CDR2: MNHEY and SVGAGI. The CDR3 spans 12 residues. The ends lost 6 bases at V and 7 bases at J; junction bases unmatched: 5. Every patient had mismatch repair deficiency by PCR or immunohistochemistry. TCR sequencing covered a few patients who responded to pembrolizumab. Assay: immunoSEQ multiplex PCR; the TCRdb copy retains only in-frame clones and omits some. The sample contains tens of thousands of clones, roughly four fifths of which appear only once. This receptor was obtained from an adult with mismatch repair-deficient cancer. Sequences were derived from peripheral blood, sampled 2 weeks after starting pembrolizumab. The V gene is TRBV6-5, the J gene TRBJ2-7; 8 nucleotides align to TRBD1. The DNA for the CDR3 is TGTGCCAGCAGAGCAGGGGACAGGGAGCAGTACTTC. This codes for CASRAGDREQYF.